This T cell receptor (beta chain) was recorded in a study of T cells after yellow fever vaccination (dated by TCRdb to between 2017 and 2020). Study-wide context: The SMART-Seq v4 Ultra Low Input RNA kit was used to prepare libraries from fractions with low cell numbers. To follow T-cell clones before and after primary and booster YFV17D yellow fever vaccination, bulk TCR alpha and beta repertoires were sequenced over time. Blood samples were taken at several timepoints before and after primary and secondary immunization, and bulk PBMC replicates and cell subsets were isolated. The cohort comprised two healthy male donors, one aged 18 to 29 and one aged 30 to 39 years. Paper-wide results and their limitations: The secondary T-cell response was found to be weaker but faster than the primary response, with a peak reached on day 5 rather than on day 15. After the booster, most of the clones that had expanded following primary vaccination were detected again (around 95% of CD4 and around nine tenths of CD8), which suggests that memory was broadly maintained. Computational filtering was required because FACS-sorted repertoires could contain abundant contaminating clonotypes from the bulk population. A small share of clonotypes occurred in both CD4 and CD8 compartments, likely arising from convergent recombination. Only two donors were included in the study, so the extent to which the findings can be generalized is limited.

TCR cDNA was made using 5'RACE template switching, a step that added a universal primer site and unique molecular identifiers. cDNA synthesis was primed from both the TCR alpha and TCR beta constant segments. Two PCR steps were used to amplify libraries, with sample barcodes and sequencing adapters being added in the second step. Sequencing of libraries was performed on Illumina HiSeq 2500 (2x100 bp) or NovaSeq (2x150 bp). Processing in the source paper ran as follows. Demultiplexing of reads and collapsing into UMI consensus sequences were performed with MIGEC, and V(D)J alignment was carried out with MiXCR. Using edgeR on replicate PBMC samples, clonotypes were called vaccine-responding if FDR was below 0.01 and the log2 fold change was above 5 up to day 15. Each bulk clonotype was labeled CD4 or CD8 based on which sequenced repertoire, CD4 or CD8, contained the clonotype at higher abundance. TCRdb passed the public sequencing reads through fastp at Q25 and MiXCR, retaining productive beta sequences. Each entry merges the rows of one CDR3 protein and shows their most common DNA and genes. Here the V and J calls rest on TCRdb's processing, not on the authors' analysis. Within this sample are some 320,000 distinct CDR3 sequences, with about 8.7% of them counted one time only. The ten largest clonotypes hold approximately 18% of the sample.

Spanning cysteine to phenylalanine, the CDR3 consists of 18 amino acids. The only DNA kept is the CDR3, 54 bases in frame from the first base. The germline V gene supplies CDR1 LGHNA and CDR2 YSLEER. Deletion took 0 bases off V and 5 bases off J, with a span of 22 bases between the germline ends. In regard to this clonotype: What antigen it recognizes has not been identified. No clone much larger than this one lies a single base away; base qualities are absent.

Read against the paper, the sample's treatment or condition label means: live attenuated yellow fever vaccine strain. At every blood-draw timepoint, two biological replicates of bulk PBMCs were collected. PBMCs were isolated from peripheral blood using a standard Ficoll-Paque protocol. TriZol was used to extract RNA from bulk PBMCs, CD4 and CD8 fractions, and dextramer-positive and dextramer-negative fractions. This TCR came from a man aged 18 to 29 who received the YFV17D yellow fever vaccine. The chain is assembled from TRBV4-3 and TRBJ2-5; the D segment is perhaps TRBD1 or TRBD2, each sharing 5 matched bases. This specimen was PBMCs, taken on the day of the first yellow fever vaccination. The CDR3 in this case is CASSQEAVGWGSLETQYF. The nucleotide sequence reads TGCGCCAGCAGCCAAGAAGCAGTTGGCTGGGGGTCGTTGGAGACCCAGTACTTC.